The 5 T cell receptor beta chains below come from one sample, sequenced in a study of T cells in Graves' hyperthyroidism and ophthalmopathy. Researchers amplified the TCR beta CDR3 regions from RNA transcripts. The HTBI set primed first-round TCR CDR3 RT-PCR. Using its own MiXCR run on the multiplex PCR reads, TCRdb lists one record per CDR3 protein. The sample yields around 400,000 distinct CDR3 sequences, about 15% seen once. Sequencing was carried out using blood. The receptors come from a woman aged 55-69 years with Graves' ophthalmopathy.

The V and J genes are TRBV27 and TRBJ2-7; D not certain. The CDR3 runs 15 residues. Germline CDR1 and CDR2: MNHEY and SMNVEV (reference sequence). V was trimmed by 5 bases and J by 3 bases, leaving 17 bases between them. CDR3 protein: CASSDLAAPLYEQYF. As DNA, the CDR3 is TGTGCCAGCAGTGACTTGGCTGCCCCCCTCTACGAGCAGTACTTC.

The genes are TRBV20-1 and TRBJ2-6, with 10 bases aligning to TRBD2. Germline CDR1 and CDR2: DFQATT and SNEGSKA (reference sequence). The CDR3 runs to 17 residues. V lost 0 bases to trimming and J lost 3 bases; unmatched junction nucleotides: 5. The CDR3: CSARDPSGRNGANVLTF. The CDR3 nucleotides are TGCAGTGCTAGAGATCCTAGCGGGAGAAATGGGGCCAACGTCCTGACTTTC.

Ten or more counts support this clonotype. The CDR3 coding sequence is TGTGCCAGCAGCGTAGGACCCATGGGCAATCAGCCCCAGCATTTT. Its protein is CASSVGPMGNQPQHF. V gene TRBV9 combines with J gene TRBJ1-5; unclear D gene. The V end was cut by 0 bases, the J end by 2 bases, with 9 bases between. Germline V gene sequence: CDR1 SGDLS, CDR2 YYNGEE. The CDR3 covers 15 residues.

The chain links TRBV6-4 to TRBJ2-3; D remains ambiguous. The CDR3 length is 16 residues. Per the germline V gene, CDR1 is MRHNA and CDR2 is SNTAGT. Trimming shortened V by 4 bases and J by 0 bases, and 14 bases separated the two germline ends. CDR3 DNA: TGTGCCAGCAGTGTCGCGGCTTACCTAAGCACAGATACGCAGTATTTT. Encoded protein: CASSVAAYLSTDTQYF.

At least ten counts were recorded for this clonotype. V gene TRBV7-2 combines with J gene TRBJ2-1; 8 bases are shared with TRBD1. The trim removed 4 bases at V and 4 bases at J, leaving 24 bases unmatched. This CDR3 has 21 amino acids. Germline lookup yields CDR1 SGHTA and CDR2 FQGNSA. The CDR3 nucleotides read TGTGCCAGCAGCTCGAACGATGACAGGGGAAGGGTCGAGATAGGATACAATGAGCAGTTCTTC. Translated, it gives CASSSNDDRGRVEIGYNEQFF. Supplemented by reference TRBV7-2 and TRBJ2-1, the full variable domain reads GAGVSQSPSNKVTEKGKDVELRCDPISGHTALYWYRQSLGQGLEFLIYFQGNSAPDKSGLPSDRFSAERTGGSVSTLTIQRTQQEDSAVYLCASSSNDDRGRVEIGYNEQFFGPGTRLTVL.